These T cell receptor beta chains were read from a single sample in a study of T-cell memory formation after mild COVID-19. TCRdb ran MiXCR on the 5' RACE reads and lists one entry per CDR3 protein. The profile shows 140,000 or so distinct CDR3 sequences, more than 13% of them singletons. Sequenced sample: PBMCs or a T cell subset sorted from them (not recorded which). The receptors stem from an adult woman who had mild COVID-19 (a few samples of this study predate the infection). Cell type and time point are not known. The CDR3 runs from the conserved cysteine through the conserved F or W. D genes are given only for firm matches. For some rows the clone size is stated as once, few or many, or as a class when expanded; others skip it.

D gene	J gene	V gene	clone size	CDR3 protein	CDR3 DNA
TRBD2	TRBJ2-5	TRBV6-6	.	CASSPNSGRSETQYF	TGTGCCAGCAGTCCAAATAGCGGGAGATCGGAGACCCAGTACTTC
.	TRBJ2-7	TRBV9	.	CASSPRLGRSYEQYF	TGTGCCAGCAGCCCCCGCTTGGGACGGTCCTACGAGCAGTACTTC
.	TRBJ1-3	TRBV12-3/TRBV12-4	few	CASSLSGNTIYF	TGTGCCAGCAGTTTGAGTGGAAACACCATATATTTT
TRBD2	TRBJ2-1	TRBV7-8	.	CASSLGPGLAFNEQFF	TGTGCCAGCAGCTTAGGGCCGGGACTAGCGTTTAATGAGCAGTTCTTC
.	TRBJ1-1	TRBV6-2/TRBV6-3	.	CASSYGGYSEAFF	TGTGCCAGCAGTTACGGAGGATACTCTGAAGCTTTCTTT
.	TRBJ1-2	TRBV11-3	few	CASSLVTRAQQGYGYTF	TGTGCCAGCAGCTTAGTTACCAGGGCCCAACAGGGCTATGGCTACACCTTC
TRBD2	TRBJ2-5	TRBV24-1	few	CATSSAGGPGLETQYF	TGTGCCACCAGTTCTGCGGGAGGGCCGGGATTGGAGACCCAGTACTTC
.	TRBJ2-5	TRBV7-6	.	CASSLVGDLWKETQYF	TGTGCCAGCAGCTTAGTAGGGGACCTTTGGAAAGAGACCCAGTACTTC
.	TRBJ2-3	TRBV6-2/TRBV6-3	few	CASSYTLIDTQYF	TGTGCCAGCAGTTACACCTTGATCGATACGCAGTATTTT
.	TRBJ1-1	TRBV7-2	.	CASSPPSVSPHAFF	TGTGCCAGCAGCCCACCGAGTGTCAGCCCCCACGCTTTCTTT
TRBD1	TRBJ2-7	TRBV11-3	.	CASSVDYGTGGSYEQYF	TGTGCCAGCAGCGTCGACTACGGGACAGGGGGGTCCTACGAGCAGTACTTC
TRBD2	TRBJ2-7	TRBV2	few	CASIATSGNGSYEQYF	TGTGCCAGCATTGCCACTAGCGGGAATGGCTCCTACGAGCAGTACTTC
.	TRBJ2-7	TRBV18	few	CASSPWGTSSYEQYF	TGTGCCAGCTCACCTTGGGGGACTTCCTCCTACGAGCAGTACTTC
TRBD1	TRBJ1-1	TRBV12-3/TRBV12-4	many	CASSSWTGYKNTEAFF	TGTGCCAGCAGCTCTTGGACAGGGTATAAGAACACTGAAGCTTTCTTT
.	TRBJ2-1	TRBV4-1	.	CASRRTGDNEQFF	TGCGCCAGCAGGCGTACGGGGGATAATGAGCAGTTCTTC
TRBD1	TRBJ2-5	TRBV5-5	few	CASSPGPGQGYQETQYF	TGTGCCAGCAGCCCAGGTCCGGGACAGGGGTACCAAGAGACCCAGTACTTC
.	TRBJ2-1	TRBV20-1	many	CSARDRLEGHKSPGSYNEQFF	TGCAGTGCTAGAGATAGGCTTGAAGGACACAAAAGTCCCGGGTCCTACAATGAGCAGTTCTTC
.	TRBJ2-5	TRBV18	few	CASSPEGNRGETQYF	TGTGCCAGCTCACCAGAAGGAAATAGGGGAGAGACCCAGTACTTC
.	TRBJ2-3	TRBV12-3/TRBV12-4	.	CASSFEGVSRTDTQYF	TGTGCCAGCAGTTTTGAGGGGGTGTCGCGCACAGATACGCAGTATTTT
.	TRBJ2-7	TRBV7-6	.	CASSPYRDGASYEQYF	TGTGCCAGCAGTCCATACAGAGACGGCGCGTCCTACGAGCAGTACTTC
.	TRBJ1-1	TRBV30	.	CAWSTKTVLNTEAFF	TGTGCCTGGAGCACAAAGACAGTCTTGAACACTGAAGCTTTCTTT
.	TRBJ2-5	TRBV7-6	many	CASSLAGETQYF	TGTGCCAGCAGCTTAGCAGGGGAGACCCAGTACTTC
TRBD1	TRBJ2-7	TRBV20-1	.	CSARLGTGGYEQYF	TGCAGTGCTAGACTCGGGACAGGGGGCTACGAGCAGTACTTC
.	TRBJ1-1	TRBV30	few	CAWSVPGPPNTEAFF	TGTGCCTGGAGTGTACCCGGCCCCCCGAACACTGAAGCTTTCTTT
TRBD2	TRBJ2-5	TRBV7-9	many	CASSFPTSGEETQYF	TGTGCCAGCAGCTTCCCGACTAGCGGGGAAGAGACCCAGTACTTC
TRBD2	TRBJ2-1	TRBV5-1	.	CASSQTSGSSYEQFF	TGCGCCAGCAGCCAGACTAGCGGGAGTAGTTATGAGCAGTTCTTC
.	TRBJ2-3	TRBV5-4	.	CASSLGDNRDTQYF	TGTGCCAGCAGCTTGGGTGACAATAGAGATACGCAGTATTTT
.	TRBJ1-2	TRBV5-4	.	CASSLEQINGYTF	TGTGCCAGCAGCTTGGAGCAGATAAATGGCTACACCTTC
.	TRBJ2-5	TRBV9	few	CASSVDDRGQETQYF	TGTGCCAGCAGCGTAGATGACAGAGGGCAAGAGACCCAGTACTTC
.	TRBJ2-4	TRBV7-9	few	CASSPRDLAKNIQYF	TGTGCCAGCAGCCCCCGGGACCTAGCCAAAAACATTCAGTACTTC
.	TRBJ2-1	TRBV9	.	CASSVVAGPSNEQFF	TGTGCCAGCAGCGTAGTGGCAGGGCCTAGCAATGAGCAGTTCTTC
TRBD2	TRBJ2-1	TRBV14	.	CASSQGLGRINEQFF	TGTGCCAGCAGCCAGGGACTAGGGAGAATCAATGAGCAGTTCTTC
.	TRBJ1-1	TRBV12-3/TRBV12-4	.	CASSQPGALELNTEAFF	TGTGCCAGCAGCCAACCCGGGGCTTTGGAGCTGAACACTGAAGCTTTCTTT
.	TRBJ2-1	TRBV7-9	few	CASSSGTYNEQFF	TGTGCCAGCAGCTCCGGGACATACAATGAGCAGTTCTTC
TRBD1	TRBJ1-1	TRBV9	few	CASSPPGTGVTFF	TGTGCCAGCAGCCCACCCGGGACAGGGGTTACTTTCTTT
.	TRBJ2-1	TRBV4-1	once	CASSQVGPANEQFF	TGCGCCAGCAGCCAAGTGGGGCCGGCCAATGAGCAGTTCTTC
TRBD1	TRBJ1-2	TRBV5-5	.	CASSKGTGVDGYTF	TGTGCCAGCAGCAAAGGGACAGGGGTTGATGGCTACACCTTC
TRBD1	TRBJ1-1	TRBV9	few	CASSGRDRGNTEAFF	TGTGCCAGCAGTGGACGGGACAGGGGGAACACTGAAGCTTTCTTT
TRBD2	TRBJ2-1	TRBV7-6	many	CASSLSGRASHEQFF	TGTGCCAGCAGCTTAAGCGGGAGGGCCTCCCATGAGCAGTTCTTC
.	TRBJ2-6	TRBV15	.	CATSRDGFSGANVLTF	TGTGCCACCAGCAGAGATGGATTCTCTGGGGCCAACGTCCTGACTTTC
TRBD2	TRBJ2-5	TRBV12-3/TRBV12-4	many	CASTPGHSGGPSVQYF	TGTGCCAGCACCCCTGGTCATAGCGGGGGGCCTTCGGTCCAGTACTTC
.	TRBJ2-7	TRBV7-8	many	CASSSTYEQYF	TGTGCCAGCAGCTCCACTTACGAGCAGTACTTC
.	TRBJ2-5	TRBV11-1	.	CASSWVVGAQETQYF	TGTGCCAGCAGCTGGGTCGTCGGGGCCCAAGAGACCCAGTACTTC
TRBD2	TRBJ2-1	TRBV12-3/TRBV12-4	.	CASSPGLAGEFNEQFF	TGTGCCAGCAGTCCAGGACTAGCGGGGGAGTTCAATGAGCAGTTCTTC
.	TRBJ2-1	TRBV6-2/TRBV6-3	.	CASSPPGEGGNEQFF	TGTGCCAGCAGTCCCCCAGGGGAGGGAGGCAATGAGCAGTTCTTC
TRBD1	TRBJ2-7	TRBV27	few	CASKGQGGYYEQYF	TGTGCCAGCAAGGGACAGGGAGGATACTACGAGCAGTACTTC
.	TRBJ2-3	TRBV6-6	.	CASSYYPVGDNTQYF	TGTGCCAGCAGTTACTACCCGGTGGGGGATAATACGCAGTATTTT
TRBD1	TRBJ2-3	TRBV20-1	.	CSARAGTGDTDTQYF	TGCAGTGCTAGGGCCGGGACAGGGGACACAGATACGCAGTATTTT
.	TRBJ2-7	TRBV5-5	.	CASSMTGYEQYF	TGTGCCAGCAGCATGACAGGTTACGAGCAGTACTTC
.	TRBJ2-7	TRBV5-1	many	CASSPTGYSYEQYF	TGCGCCAGCAGCCCCACAGGGTACTCCTACGAGCAGTACTTC
.	TRBJ2-1	TRBV7-9	once	CASSSWGGQTYNEQFF	TGTGCCAGCAGCTCTTGGGGAGGACAGACCTACAATGAGCAGTTCTTC